What follows are 27 T cell receptor beta chains derived from one specimen sequenced in a study of shared clonotypes between healthy human individuals. The data were produced by immunoSEQ multiplex PCR, yet TCRdb's version contains in-frame clones alone and is incomplete. Of around 330,000 clones in the sample, about 74% were seen once. Specimen: memory CD4+ T cells sorted from blood. Specified subset: CD45RA-negative fraction. The receptors come from a man in his thirties or forties in good health.

The gene calls are TRBV10-2 and TRBJ2-7, with 10 nucleotides matching TRBD2. Germline V CDR1 and CDR2: WSHSY, SAAADI. The CDR3 covers 16 residues. The V and J ends lost 3 bases and 0 bases, in that order; junction bases with no gene match: 5. CDR3 residues: CASSDLSSGSSYEQYF. The CDR3 nucleotides read TGCGCCAGCAGTGACCTCTCTAGCGGGAGCTCCTACGAGCAGTACTTC.

The chain is built from TRBV2 and TRBJ2-5; TRBD2 matches 13 bases. The length of the CDR3 is 18 residues. V lost 7 bases, J lost 5 bases, and 16 bases stayed unmatched. Germline CDR1 reads SNHLY; CDR2 reads FYNNEI. The CDR3 bases are TGTGCCAGCATCGATATCGGACTAGCGGGAGAGGGGGGGGAGACCCAGTACTTC. Amino acids: CASIDIGLAGEGGETQYF.

The CDR3 here is CASSLIGQGRLETQYF. CDR3 DNA: TGTGCCAGCAGCTTAATTGGACAGGGTCGTTTGGAGACCCAGTACTTC. This sequence joins TRBV7-9 and TRBJ2-5; 8 nucleotides match TRBD1. Germline-derived CDR1 and CDR2 are SEHNR and FQNEAQ (reference sequence). The CDR3 extends over 16 amino acids. The J segment lost 5 bases and the V segment lost 2 bases, leaving 10 bases of the junction unmatched.

J is TRBJ1-1 and V is TRBV14; no reliable D call. This CDR3 has 13 amino acids. Germline values: CDR1 SGHDN, CDR2 FVKESK. V lost 4 bases and J 1 base, leaving 7 bases between the germline ends. This CDR3 reads CASSLYSNTEAFF. The CDR3 coding sequence is TGTGCCAGCAGCCTATACTCGAACACTGAAGCTTTCTTT.

The chain has TRBV18 and TRBJ2-5, with 9 bases aligning to TRBD2. V trimming: 3 bases; J trimming: 4 bases; junction bases outside the gene matches: 12. From germline, CDR1 is KGHSH and CDR2 LQKENI. The CDR3 is 17 residues long. The CDR3 bases are TGTGCCAGCTCACCTCGTTTAGCGGGAGTTGGGACAGAGACCCAGTACTTC. Protein product: CASSPRLAGVGTETQYF.

This clone came up many times. The chain uses TRBV6-5 and TRBJ2-3; no firm D call. This CDR3 has 13 residues. Per germline, CDR1 MNHEY and CDR2 SVGAGI. V was pared by 10 bases and J by 0 bases, with 11 bases between. The CDR3, as DNA: TGTGCCACGTCTAAGAGGAGCACAGATACGCAGTATTTT. Protein sequence: CATSKRSTDTQYF.

This clone was observed a single time. The chain carries TRBV7-8 and TRBJ2-2; the match to TRBD1 covers 8 bases. Per germline, CDR1 SGHVS and CDR2 FQNEAQ. The length of the CDR3 is 17 residues. With 0 bases clipped from V and 7 bases from J, the junction kept 10 bases outside the gene matches. The DNA of the CDR3 is TGTGCCAGCAGCTTAGCGCAGGGGGCACGGACTATCGGGGAGCTGTTTTTT. This sequence encodes CASSLAQGARTIGELFF.

The V gene is TRBV7-3, the J gene TRBJ2-5, with D unclear. CDR1 SGHTA and CDR2 FQGTGA come from the germline V gene. V shed 2 bases and J shed 4 bases, with 8 bases lying between them. The CDR3 is 13 residues long. DNA for the CDR3: TGTGCCAGCAGCTTAGATTATCGAGAGACCCAGTACTTC. Its translation is CASSLDYRETQYF.

The chain combines TRBV29-1 with TRBJ2-1; TRBD2 might be the D (6 bases). V gave up 5 bases and J gave up 10 bases, with 24 bases separating them. CDR1 is SQVTM, CDR2 ANQGSEA, per germline. The CDR3 is 15 residues long. CDR3 in amino acids: CSVLSKPTSFGEQFF. CDR3 DNA: TGCAGCGTTTTATCCAAACCCACTAGCTTTGGGGAGCAGTTCTTC.

This clone was observed many times. This chain connects TRBV5-1 to TRBJ1-2, with no clear D. The CDR3 is 12 amino acids. V dropped 7 bases and J dropped 1 base, with 8 bases sitting between them. Germline lookup yields CDR1 SGHRS and CDR2 YFSETQ. The CDR3 spells CASRTDNYGYTF. DNA for the CDR3: TGCGCCAGCCGGACGGATAACTATGGCTACACCTTC.

The rearrangement links TRBV25-1 to TRBJ2-1; 10 positions agree with TRBD2. The CDR3 is 13 residues long. Looked up from germline, CDR1 is MGHDK and CDR2 is SYGVNS. The ends lost 6 bases at V and 7 bases at J; junction bases unmatched: 3. The CDR3: CASRASGSNEQFF. In DNA, the CDR3 is TGTGCCAGCAGAGCTAGCGGGAGTAATGAGCAGTTCTTC.

The genes are TRBV12-2 and TRBJ2-1; TRBD2 is the table's D call, not checked against the DNA. TRBV12-2 is listed as a pseudogene. This CDR3 is built from 15 residues. The CDR3 protein is CASRSTGVFSNEQFF. The CDR3 nucleotides read TGTGCAAGTCGCTCCACCGGGGTGTTTTCCAATGAGCAGTTCTTC.

Written as DNA, the CDR3 is TGTGCCAGCAGGACCCGGGGAGGGTCTGGGGCCAACGTCCTGACTTTC. This codes for CASRTRGGSGANVLTF. The rearrangement uses TRBV27 and TRBJ2-6; 7 bases are a match to TRBD2. The ends lost 6 bases at V and 1 base at J; junction bases unmatched: 6. This CDR3 is built from 16 residues. Per the germline V gene, CDR1 is MNHEY and CDR2 is SMNVEV (reference sequence).

V usage is TRBV19 and J usage is TRBJ2-1, with D unclear. This CDR3 has 16 residues. V was shortened by 3 bases and J by 0 bases, with 12 bases between the two germline ends. Looked up from germline, CDR1 is LNHDA and CDR2 is SQIVND (reference sequence). CDR3 sequence: CASSILGSSSYNEQFF. DNA of the CDR3: TGTGCCAGTAGTATTTTAGGGTCAAGCTCCTACAATGAGCAGTTCTTC.

The genes are TRBV7-9 and TRBJ2-5, with 9 nucleotides matching TRBD2. Trimming removed 5 bases from V and 4 bases from J; junction bases left unmatched: 5. This CDR3 contains 14 residues. CDR1 is SEHNR and CDR2 is FQNEAQ in the germline V gene (reference sequence). Here the CDR3 DNA reads TGTGCCAGCAGCCAGGGGACTAGCTTAGAGACCCAGTACTTC. It encodes CASSQGTSLETQYF.

The V and J genes are TRBV14 and TRBJ2-5; D is unclear. The germline CDR1 and CDR2 sequences are SGHDN and FVKESK. The ends were cut back, 1 base at V and 7 bases at J, with 7 bases in the middle. This CDR3 contains 12 residues. CDR3 sequence (DNA): TGTGCCAGCAGCCAAGCCCGGCGGACCCAGTACTTC. Its translation: CASSQARRTQYF.

This clone was picked up many times. The rearrangement joins TRBV5-6 to TRBJ1-1; 8 positions agree with TRBD1. This CDR3 has 16 amino acids. The junction had 10 bases not matched to a gene; V was cut back by 4 bases and J by 2 bases. CDR1 SGHDT and CDR2 YYEEEE come from the germline V gene. The CDR3 region is CASSPLDRGPNTEAFF. The CDR3 region has the DNA TGTGCCAGCAGCCCCCTCGACAGGGGCCCCAACACTGAAGCTTTCTTT.

This clone was picked up a small number of times. The genes are TRBV5-4 and TRBJ2-7; the D gene is possibly TRBD1 (5 bases). From germline, CDR1 is SGHNT and CDR2 YYREEE (reference sequence). CDR3 size: 14 residues. The V end lost 1 base, the J end lost 5 bases, and 13 bases lay between the germline ends. The DNA of the CDR3 is TGTGCCAGCAGCTTGATCAGGGCCGTCGACGAGCAGTACTTC. Encoded protein: CASSLIRAVDEQYF. The full variable domain, completed using reference TRBV5-4 and TRBJ2-7, is ETGVTQSPTHLIKTRGQQVTLRCSSQSGHNTVSWYQQALGQGPQFIFQYYREEENGRGNFPPRFSGLQFPNYSSELNVNALELDDSALYLCASSLIRAVDEQYFGPGTRLTVT.

A single count supports this clone. V is TRBV6-5 and J is TRBJ2-7; D might be TRBD1 or TRBD2, each matching 6 bases. The germline CDR1 and CDR2 sequences are MNHEY and SVGAGI. The CDR3 is 15 residues long. Trimming removed 6 bases from V and 3 bases from J, with 18 bases in between. This CDR3 is CASRGGGIRNYEQYF. DNA of the CDR3: TGTGCCAGCAGGGGGGGCGGCATCCGGAACTACGAGCAGTACTTC.

On this clone itself: A far larger clone is just one base off, so this is likely a read error. The chain has TRBV5-4 and TRBJ1-1; no firm D call. Germline CDR1 and CDR2: SGHNT and YYREEE (reference sequence). V gave up 3 bases and J gave up 0 bases, with 6 bases separating them. This CDR3 has 13 residues. The CDR3 sequence: CASSSDLNTEAFF. The CDR3 DNA is TGTGCCAGCAGCTCTGACCTGAACACTGAAGCTTTCTTT.

This clone was counted many times. The CDR3: CASSLSGSGNGELFF. CDR3 coding DNA: TGCGCCAGCAGCTTGAGCGGGAGTGGCAACGGGGAGCTGTTTTTT. This rearrangement joins TRBV5-1 to TRBJ2-2; 8 nucleotides line up with TRBD2. The CDR3 runs 15 residues. J gave up 7 bases and V 1 base, and 6 bases lay outside the gene matches. Germline values: CDR1 SGHRS, CDR2 YFSETQ.

This rearrangement joins TRBV5-1 to TRBJ2-5; 8 bases agree with TRBD1. After removal of 3 bases from V and 6 bases from J, the junction contained 10 bases not matched to a gene. In germline, CDR1 is SGHRS, CDR2 YFSETQ. CDR3 length: 15 amino acids. This CDR3 reads CASSSGTGGFKTQYF. In DNA, the CDR3 is TGCGCCAGCAGCTCAGGGACAGGAGGCTTCAAGACCCAGTACTTC.

In this sample, this clone turned up a few times. V and J are TRBV18 and TRBJ2-7; 8 positions match TRBD1. Germline CDR1 KGHSH, CDR2 LQKENI. The CDR3 sequence is 14 residues long. Losses at the gene ends were 2 bases for V and 6 bases for J; bases not matched to a gene: 6. This chain's CDR3 is CASSPADREGEQYF. CDR3 DNA sequence: TGTGCCAGCTCACCAGCGGACAGGGAAGGCGAGCAGTACTTC.

V gene TRBV27 combines with J gene TRBJ2-2; TRBD2 agrees at 10 bases. CDR3 size: 16 residues. The V and J ends lost 5 bases and 7 bases, in that order; junction bases with no gene match: 10. CDR1 MNHEY and CDR2 SMNVEV come from the germline V gene (reference sequence). The CDR3 protein is CASSPRLAGEHGELFF. The CDR3, as DNA: TGTGCCAGCAGTCCCCGGCTAGCGGGAGAACACGGGGAGCTGTTTTTT.

The chain combines TRBV6-1 with TRBJ2-5, with D perhaps TRBD1 (5 bases). Trimming pared 1 base from V and 4 bases from J, leaving 10 bases between. CDR1 is MNHNS and CDR2 is SASEGT in the germline V gene. The CDR3 totals 14 residues. For the CDR3, the DNA is TGTGCCAGCAGTGAAGGGTGGCAGGGAGAGACCCAGTACTTC. Protein product: CASSEGWQGETQYF.

On this clone: Given a much more abundant clone one base away, this may be a read error. Other DNA sequences from this sample encode an identical CDR3 as well. The chain couples TRBV5-1 to TRBJ2-5, with D unclear. V lost 0 bases, J lost 1 base, and 1 base lay in between. Germline-derived CDR1 and CDR2 are SGHRS and YFSETQ. This CDR3 comprises 12 residues. Written as DNA, the CDR3 is TGCGCCAGCAGCTTGGGCCAAGAGACCCAGTACTTC. Its translation: CASSLGQETQYF.

This clone was counted between two and nine times. The V call is TRBV5-4, the J call TRBJ2-1; 13 bases align to TRBD2. V dropped 4 bases and J dropped 4; count of bases not matched to a gene: 2. Per the germline V gene, CDR1 is SGHNT and CDR2 is YYREEE (reference sequence). The CDR3 extends over 15 amino acids. This chain's CDR3 is CASSRTSGSYNEQFF. CDR3 DNA sequence: TGTGCCAGCAGCCGGACTAGCGGGAGTTACAATGAGCAGTTCTTC.